These T cell receptor beta chains were read from a single sample in a study of blood T cells in healthy people across ages. One entry per CDR3 protein results from TCRdb running MiXCR on the 5' RACE reads. The data show roughly 900,000 distinct CDR3 sequences, roughly 43% seen once. The specimen sequenced was blood. The receptors come from a young man in good health. CDR3s include the opening cysteine and the closing phenylalanine or tryptophan. A D gene is named only where the DNA matches it firmly. Clone size, where shown, is once, few, many, or a class for clones that have expanded.

>TRBD1|TRBJ2-7|few|TRBV20-1|15
TGCAGTGCTAAAGGGACAGGGGTCGACTCCTACGAGCAGTACTTC
CSAKGTGVDSYEQYF
>NA|TRBJ2-6|NA|TRBV6-5|14
TGTGCCAGCAGGACAACCTCTGGGGCCAACGTCCTGACTTTC
CASRTTSGANVLTF
>NA|TRBJ2-7|NA|TRBV6-1|12
TGTGCCACCGTCAGTGATACCTACGAGCAGTACTTC
CATVSDTYEQYF
>NA|TRBJ2-1|few|TRBV12-3/TRBV12-4|15
TGTGCCAGCAGCCGATCCGGGACCCGCTACAATGAGCAGTTCTTC
CASSRSGTRYNEQFF
>TRBD1|TRBJ2-1|NA|TRBV7-3|14
TGTGCCACCAGGAGGGACAGGGCATCCAATGAGCAGTTCTTC
CATRRDRASNEQFF
>TRBD2|TRBJ2-7|NA|TRBV7-2|14
TGTGCCAGCAGCTTTAGCGGGGCCCCCTACGAGCAGTACTTC
CASSFSGAPYEQYF
>NA|TRBJ2-1|few|TRBV7-2|13
TGTGCCAGCAGTCCCGGCGGGGGCAGTGAGCAGTTCTTC
CASSPGGGSEQFF
>NA|TRBJ2-3|few|TRBV30|11
TGTGCCTGGACCTTCACAGATACGCAGTATTTT
CAWTFTDTQYF
>NA|TRBJ2-3|NA|TRBV18|15
TGTGCCAGCTCACCCATATCGGCTAGCACAGATACGCAGTATTTT
CASSPISASTDTQYF
>TRBD2|TRBJ2-5|NA|TRBV4-2|17
TGTGCCAGCAGCCAAGCCATGCTTGCGGGGGGCAAAGAGACCCAGTACTTC
CASSQAMLAGGKETQYF
>NA|TRBJ1-2|NA|TRBV6-1|13
TGTGCCAGCATCGAACACCTTAACTATGGCTACACCTTC
CASIEHLNYGYTF
>TRBD2|TRBJ2-7|NA|TRBV5-4|14
TGTGCCAGCAGCTTGGATCTAGCGGGGAGCGAGCAGTACTTC
CASSLDLAGSEQYF
>NA|TRBJ1-2|NA|TRBV28|14
TGTGCCAGCAGTTTGGCCGGGACCCAGGCAGGCTACACCTTC
CASSLAGTQAGYTF
>NA|TRBJ2-5|NA|TRBV7-2|18
TGTGCCAGCAGCTTAGTATTCAGGCAGGGGGGCGGCCAAGAGACCCAGTACTTC
CASSLVFRQGGGQETQYF
>NA|TRBJ1-1|once|TRBV29-1|13
TGCAGCGTTCATCGCCAGCTAAACACTGAAGCTTTCTTT
CSVHRQLNTEAFF
>TRBD2|TRBJ2-1|NA|TRBV10-3|17
TGTGCCATCAGTGAGTCTCAGACGGGGGGGCCGATGGGTGAGCAGTTCTTC
CAISESQTGGPMGEQFF
>TRBD2|TRBJ2-2|few|TRBV4-1|16
TGCGCCAGCAGCCAAGTAGCGGGGCCGAACACCGGGGAGCTGTTTTTT
CASSQVAGPNTGELFF
>TRBD2|TRBJ2-3|NA|TRBV5-1|16
TGCGCCAGCAGCCCCGGGACTAGCTTGACCGCAGATACGCAGTATTTT
CASSPGTSLTADTQYF
>NA|TRBJ2-7|few|TRBV5-1|12
TGCGCCAGCAGCTTCGGGGAACACGAGCAGTACTTC
CASSFGEHEQYF
>NA|TRBJ1-5|NA|TRBV10-3|12
TGTGCCATCAGTGAGATCAATCAGCCCCAGCATTTT
CAISEINQPQHF
>NA|TRBJ2-7|few|TRBV6-2/TRBV6-3|17
TGTGCCAGCAGTTACTCAGTCACTGAGTCGAGCTCCTACGAGCAGTACTTC
CASSYSVTESSSYEQYF
>NA|TRBJ2-1|many|TRBV29-1|11
TGCAGCGGGCAGGGGAGCAATGAGCAGTTCTTC
CSGQGSNEQFF
>TRBD1|TRBJ1-1|NA|TRBV27|14
TGTGCCAGCAGTATGAGGACAGGGAACACTGAAGCTTTCTTT
CASSMRTGNTEAFF
>TRBD1|TRBJ1-1|few|TRBV9|16
TGTGCCAGCAGCGTGGGACAGGGAGGCATGAACACTGAAGCTTTCTTT
CASSVGQGGMNTEAFF
>TRBD1|TRBJ1-2|NA|TRBV5-1|16
TGCGCCAGCAGCTTGGGGGAGACAGGGGATCACTATGGCTACACCTTC
CASSLGETGDHYGYTF
>NA|TRBJ2-7|few|TRBV9|14
TGTGCCAGCAGCGTAGAGCAGGGGAGCTACGAGCAGTACTTC
CASSVEQGSYEQYF
>TRBD1|TRBJ1-5|few|TRBV7-9|16
TGTGCCAGCAGCACTAAGGACAGGGGAGCCAATCAGCCCCAGCATTTT
CASSTKDRGANQPQHF
>TRBD1|TRBJ1-5|NA|TRBV20-1|15
TGCAGTGCTAGAGCACAGGGGGCCGGGAATCAGCCCCAGCATTTT
CSARAQGAGNQPQHF
>NA|TRBJ1-3|NA|TRBV7-9|16
TGTGCCAGCAGCTTAGCCCACGCGATCTCTGGAAACACCATATATTTT
CASSLAHAISGNTIYF